This T cell receptor beta chain was sequenced for a study of vaccination and CD4 T cells after COVID-19. With regard to this clonotype: The DNA is omitted, as the CDR3 cannot be located on it reliably, and the CDR3 follows TCRdb's listing.

TCRdb independently ran MiXCR on the PCR reads; one entry per CDR3 protein. The sample has over 20,000 distinct CDR3 sequences; around 60% are singletons. The TCR sequence derives from a human donor who had recovered from COVID-19. Sequenced material: CD4+ T cells from blood, taken before SARS-CoV-2 vaccination.

This CDR3 is CASTNQTSMYLCATCEFQETQYF. J is TRBJ2-5 and V is TRBV2. Germline V gene sequence: CDR1 SNHLY, CDR2 FYNNEI. Both ends counted, the CDR3 spans 23 residues.